This T cell receptor (beta chain) was sequenced during a study of shared clonotypes between healthy human individuals. Overall study findings and caveats: Clonotypes not shared had lower generation probabilities than those common to all four donors. Larger estimated richness was generally seen in naive subsets than in memory subsets.

A note on this clone: Its antigen is unknown.

The authors ran the assay at deep level. Assay used: immunoSEQ multiplex PCR; TCRdb lists only in-frame clones, some missing. This sample has 2 million to 2.5 million clones, with 85% to 95% found just once. This TCR came from a man between 18 and 29 years old in good health. Some clones in this sample may be carry-over from other donors' samples. The specimen sequenced was naive CD4+ T cells from PBMCs. Subset here: CD45RA+ positively selected.

CDR3 region: CASTPWGTGNTIYF. In DNA form, the CDR3 reads TGTGCCAGCACCCCTTGGGGGACTGGAAACACCATATATTTT. The V gene is TRBV7-2, the J gene TRBJ1-3, with D possibly being TRBD1 (5 bases). The CDR3 runs 14 residues. Trimming took 7 bases from V and 2 from J, leaving 12 bases between them. CDR1 and CDR2 (germline): SGHTA, FQGNSA.